Given below is one T cell receptor beta chain in context. The antigen is unknown. Germline assignment: CDR1 SGHAT and CDR2 FQNNGV. Trimming pared 1 base from V and 0 bases from J, leaving 7 bases between. The CDR3 has 15 residues. The protocol was immunoSEQ multiplex PCR, while the TCRdb copy is restricted to in-frame clones and leaves out a portion. The sample holds some 25,000 clones, over 70% seen once. This record comes from a study of T cells in localized non-small cell lung cancer. Findings and caveats of the study: Turning up in adjacent lung were a median around 58 of the top 100 tumor clones. Higher blood T cell density tracked longer overall survival. A single tumor region was sequenced, leaving heterogeneity possible. Compared with tumor, uninvolved adjacent lung displayed greater T cell clonality, ranking highest overall.

The sample here was peripheral blood, taken before any cancer treatment. This receptor was identified in a man aged 40 to 75 with stage III squamous cell lung carcinoma. J is TRBJ2-1 and V is TRBV11-2; D is ambiguous. The CDR3 nucleotides are TGTGCCAGCAGCTTAGCGGCTAGCTCCTACAATGAGCAGTTCTTC. This encodes CASSLAASSYNEQFF.